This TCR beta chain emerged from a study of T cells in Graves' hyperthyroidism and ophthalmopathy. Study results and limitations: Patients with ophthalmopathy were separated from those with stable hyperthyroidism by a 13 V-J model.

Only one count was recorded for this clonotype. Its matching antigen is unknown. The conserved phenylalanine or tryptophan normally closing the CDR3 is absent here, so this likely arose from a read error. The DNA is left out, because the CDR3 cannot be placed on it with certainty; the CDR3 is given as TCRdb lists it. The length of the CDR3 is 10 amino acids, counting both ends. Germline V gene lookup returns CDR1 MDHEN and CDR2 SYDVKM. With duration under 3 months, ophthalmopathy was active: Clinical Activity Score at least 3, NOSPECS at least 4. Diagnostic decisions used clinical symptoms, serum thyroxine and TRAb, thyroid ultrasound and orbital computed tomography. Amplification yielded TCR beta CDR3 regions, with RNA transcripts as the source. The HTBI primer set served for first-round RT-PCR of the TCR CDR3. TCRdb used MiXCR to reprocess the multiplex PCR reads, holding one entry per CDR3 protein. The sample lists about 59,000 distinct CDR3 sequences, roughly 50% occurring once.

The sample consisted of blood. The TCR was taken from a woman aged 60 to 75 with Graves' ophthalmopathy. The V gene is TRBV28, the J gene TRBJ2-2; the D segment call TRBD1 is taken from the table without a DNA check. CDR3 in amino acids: CASSFRTGFS.